The 22 T cell receptor beta chains reported below all come from one sample, sequenced in a study of neurological immune-mediated disorders. The time point denotes: longitudinal time-point 3. One entry per CDR3 protein results from TCRdb running MiXCR on the 5' RACE reads. The profile shows about 84,000 distinct CDR3 sequences, about 4.5% of them singletons. Sequencing used PBMCs. Receptors originate from a woman in her sixties or seventies with multiple sclerosis.

This clonotype appeared many times. This chain uses TRBV2 with TRBJ2-1; 10 bases align to TRBD2. V was pared by 9 bases and J by 5 bases, with 4 bases of the junction left unmatched. Germline CDR1 SNHLY, CDR2 FYNNEI. The CDR3 has 13 amino acids. The CDR3 region is CARKRGGNNEQFF. CDR3 nucleotides: TGTGCCAGAAAGCGGGGGGGGAACAATGAGCAGTTCTTC.

On this clonotype itself: This may come from a read error, since a much larger clone is one base off. V gene TRBV6-6 combines with J gene TRBJ2-5, with D perhaps TRBD1 (5 bases). The CDR3 has 14 residues. V lost 2 bases and J 2 bases, leaving 9 bases between the germline ends. Germline CDR1 and CDR2: MNHNY and SVGAGI (reference sequence). Here the CDR3 reads CASSYQTEQETQYF. The CDR3 coding sequence is TGTGCCAGCAGTTACCAGACAGAACAAGAGACCCAGTACTTC.

Of note for this clonotype: A much larger clone sits a single nucleotide away, making a read error possible. CDR3 protein: CANAGTGETGELFF. CDR3 in DNA: TGCGCCAACGCTGGGACAGGGGAGACCGGGGAGCTGTTTTTT. The J gene is TRBJ2-2, the V gene TRBV4-1; 10 nucleotides align to TRBD1. The germline gives CDR1 MGHRA, CDR2 YSYEKL. Trimming took 10 bases from V and 5 from J; bases not matched to a gene: 7. This CDR3 has 14 residues.

This clonotype has at least ten counts. The V and J genes are TRBV15 and TRBJ2-6; no clear D gene. From germline, CDR1 is LNHNV and CDR2 YYDKDF (reference sequence). The germline V and J ends were trimmed by 3 bases and 0 bases, with 12 bases remaining between them. CDR3 size: 17 residues. The CDR3 nucleotides read TGTGCCACCAGCAGCGGAGACCGTAGCTCTGGGGCCAACGTCCTGACTTTC. Amino acids: CATSSGDRSSGANVLTF.

This clonotype came up many times. V is TRBV5-1 and J is TRBJ2-5; D not resolved. This CDR3 has 13 amino acids. Germline CDR1 reads SGHRS; CDR2 reads YFSETQ. Trimming removed 1 base from V and 4 bases from J, with 8 bases in between. The CDR3 protein is CASSLSHRETQYF. In nucleotides, the CDR3 is TGCGCCAGCAGCTTGAGTCACCGAGAGACCCAGTACTTC.

Many counts were recorded for this clonotype. The chain employs TRBV3-1 and TRBJ2-7; D remains unclear. CDR1 and CDR2 (germline): LGHDT, YNNKEL (reference sequence). V was trimmed by 2 bases and J by 2 bases, leaving 10 bases between them. The CDR3 spans 14 residues. DNA for the CDR3: TGTGCCAGCAGCCAAAGTGTCCTGGCCTACGAGCAGTACTTC. Protein: CASSQSVLAYEQYF.

This clonotype was counted at least ten times. The V gene is TRBV12-3 or TRBV12-4, the J gene TRBJ1-1; D remains ambiguous. The V gene lost 7 bases and the J gene lost 0 bases, with 9 bases spanning the gap. The CDR3 contains 13 residues. The CDR3 here is CASNPFLNTEAFF. The CDR3 DNA sequence: TGTGCCAGCAACCCGTTCTTGAACACTGAAGCTTTCTTT.

This clonotype was seen repeatedly, ten times or more. This rearrangement joins TRBV7-9 to TRBJ2-2, with TRBD1 identical over 10 bases. The CDR3 covers 18 residues. The ends lost 3 bases at V and 3 bases at J; junction bases unmatched: 10. Per germline, CDR1 SEHNR and CDR2 FQNEAQ (reference sequence). The CDR3 loop reads CASSFSAEDRGYTGELFF. The CDR3, as DNA: TGTGCCAGCAGCTTTAGTGCGGAGGACAGGGGGTACACCGGGGAGCTGTTTTTT.

This clonotype appeared many times. The V gene is TRBV29-1, the J gene TRBJ2-3; weak D call: TRBD1 (5 bases). With 6 bases removed from V and 4 bases from J, the gap between germline ends came to 11 bases. Germline-derived CDR1 and CDR2 are SQVTM and ANQGSEA. CDR3 size: 12 residues. CDR3 sequence (DNA): TGCAGCGTCATAGGGGTTGCAGATACGCAGTATTTT. The encoded protein is CSVIGVADTQYF.

This clonotype was counted many times. V gene TRBV6-2 or TRBV6-3 combines with J gene TRBJ1-1; the D gene is possibly TRBD1 (6 bases). V was pared by 10 bases and J by 3 bases, with 6 bases between. Germline V CDR1 and CDR2: MNHEY, SVGEGT. The CDR3 runs 10 residues. The CDR3: CATGDTEAFF. Here the CDR3 DNA reads TGTGCCACAGGGGACACTGAAGCTTTCTTT.

This clonotype was counted at least ten times. The chain employs TRBV6-5 and TRBJ2-1, with 13 bases identical to TRBD2. Per the germline V gene, CDR1 is MNHEY and CDR2 is SVGAGI. The CDR3 has 16 amino acids. J was trimmed by 6 bases and V by 3 bases; bases with no gene match: 5. CDR3 residues: CASSYLTSGGANEQFF. In DNA, the CDR3 is TGTGCCAGCAGTTATCTAACTAGCGGGGGGGCCAATGAGCAGTTCTTC.

This clonotype showed up many times. This chain joins TRBV5-1 and TRBJ1-1; maybe TRBD1 (6 bases). CDR1 is SGHRS and CDR2 is YFSETQ in the germline V gene. The CDR3 is 16 residues long. V was cut by 0 bases and J by 1 base, with 13 bases left in between. CDR3 nucleotides: TGCGCCAGCAGCTTGGACCGATTACAGGGGAACACTGAAGCTTTCTTT. Translation gives CASSLDRLQGNTEAFF.

This clonotype has at least ten counts. The rearrangement joins TRBV21-1 to TRBJ2-7; the D call of TRBD1 is as the table states it, not checked on the DNA. TRBV21-1 is flagged as a pseudogene. The CDR3 runs to 16 residues. The CDR3, as DNA: TGTGCCAGCAGCTCGTCGGGGGACAGGGGCCCCTACGAGCAGTACTTC. Translation gives CASSSSGDRGPYEQYF.

This chain joins TRBV6-1 and TRBJ1-5; D might be TRBD1 (6 bases). Germline V CDR1 and CDR2: MNHNS, SASEGT. Trimming left V 5 bases short and J 5 bases short, with 16 bases between. The CDR3 has 15 residues. CDR3 DNA sequence: TGTGCCAGCAGTCGCGACAGGTCCCCCTATCAGCCCCAGCATTTT. Translating gives CASSRDRSPYQPQHF.

This clonotype was detected many times. The CDR3 coding sequence is TGTGCCAGCTCACCAGGAACCCAAGAGACCCAGTACTTC. It yields the protein CASSPGTQETQYF. V usage is TRBV18 and J usage is TRBJ2-5; D is ambiguous. The germline gives CDR1 KGHSH, CDR2 LQKENI. The CDR3 runs 13 residues. Trimming shortened V by 2 bases and J by 1 base, and 5 bases separated the two germline ends.

In this sample, this clonotype turned up many times. The V gene is TRBV7-2, the J gene TRBJ2-4, with 7 bases aligning to TRBD2. CDR3 length: 15 amino acids. V dropped 5 bases and J dropped 0; count of bases not matched to a gene: 4. Germline assignment: CDR1 SGHTA and CDR2 FQGNSA. The CDR3 loop is CASSHTGGAKNIQYF. DNA of the CDR3: TGTGCCAGCAGCCATACGGGGGGAGCCAAAAACATTCAGTACTTC.

The sample holds many counts of this clonotype. The chain has TRBV20-1 and TRBJ2-2; 11 positions match TRBD2. This CDR3 is built from 21 residues. The V gene end was trimmed by 0 bases and the J gene end by 0 bases; junction bases not matched to a gene: 15. CDR1 is DFQATT, CDR2 SNEGSKA, per germline (reference sequence). The CDR3 here is CSARDSKRLAGSDTNTGELFF. The DNA of the CDR3 is TGCAGTGCTAGAGACTCAAAAAGACTAGCGGGAAGTGACACGAACACCGGGGAGCTGTTTTTT.

This clonotype was counted at least ten times. V gene TRBV5-1 combines with J gene TRBJ1-5, with a possible D match to TRBD1 (5 bases). The CDR3 spans 15 residues. V was cut by 0 bases and J by 3 bases, with 10 bases left in between. Germline lookup yields CDR1 SGHRS and CDR2 YFSETQ. CDR3 sequence reads: CASSLGGGNNQPQHF. CDR3 bases: TGCGCCAGCAGCTTGGGGGGCGGCAACAATCAGCCCCAGCATTTT. The whole variable domain, filled in from reference TRBV5-1 and TRBJ1-5, reads KAGVTQTPRYLIKTRGQQVTLSCSPISGHRSVSWYQQTPGQGLQFLFEYFSETQRNKGNFPGRFSGRQFSNSRSEMNVSTLELGDSALYLCASSLGGGNNQPQHFGDGTRLSIL.

This clonotype was seen many times. V usage is TRBV7-2 and J usage is TRBJ2-1; D is uncertain. CDR3 length: 13 amino acids. The V and J ends lost 1 base and 7 bases respectively, with 8 bases between them. Germline assignment: CDR1 SGHTA and CDR2 FQGNSA. The CDR3 nucleotides are TGTGCCAGCAGCTTAGTATTTGGGAATGAGCAGTTCTTC. Its translation is CASSLVFGNEQFF.

At least ten counts were recorded for this clonotype. The V call is TRBV3-1, the J call TRBJ2-4, with D uncertain. V was trimmed by 1 base and J by 6 bases, leaving 7 bases between them. The V gene's germline CDR1 is LGHDT and CDR2 YNNKEL (reference sequence). This CDR3 comprises 13 residues. The CDR3 DNA sequence: TGTGCCAGCAGCCAAGCGTTAAGAAACATTCAGTACTTC. Translated, it gives CASSQALRNIQYF.

This clonotype has at least ten counts. The rearrangement joins TRBV4-2 to TRBJ1-1, with D uncertain. Trimming shortened V by 0 bases and J by 0 bases, and 11 bases separated the two germline ends. Germline V gene sequence: CDR1 LGHNA, CDR2 YNFKEQ. The CDR3 has 16 amino acids. The DNA of the CDR3 is TGTGCCAGCAGCCAAGATTGGGCAATTTTGAACACTGAAGCTTTCTTT. It specifies CASSQDWAILNTEAFF.

This clonotype is categorized as medium-sized. V usage is TRBV5-1 and J usage is TRBJ2-3; perhaps TRBD1 as D (6 bases). CDR1 and CDR2 from the germline V gene are SGHRS and YFSETQ. The V and J ends lost 5 bases and 3 bases respectively, with 13 bases between them. The CDR3 has 14 amino acids. The CDR3: CASSSGGRTDTQYF. CDR3 nucleotide sequence: TGCGCCAGCAGTTCTGGGGGCCGGACAGATACGCAGTATTTT.